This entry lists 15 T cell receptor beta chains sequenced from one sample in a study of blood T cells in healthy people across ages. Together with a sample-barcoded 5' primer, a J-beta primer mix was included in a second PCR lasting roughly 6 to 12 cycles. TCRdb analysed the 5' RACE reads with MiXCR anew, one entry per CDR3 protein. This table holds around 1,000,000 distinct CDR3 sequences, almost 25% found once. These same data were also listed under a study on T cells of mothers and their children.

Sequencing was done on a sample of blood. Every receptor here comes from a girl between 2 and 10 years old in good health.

The CDR3 DNA follows: TGCGCCAGCAGCCAGGGCCCCATGGAGAATGGCTACACCTTC. Translating gives CASSQGPMENGYTF. The gene calls are TRBV4-3 and TRBJ1-2, with D hard to call. Trimming removed 3 bases from V and 6 bases from J, with 14 bases in between. Germline assignment: CDR1 LGHNA and CDR2 YSLEER. This CDR3 comprises 14 residues.

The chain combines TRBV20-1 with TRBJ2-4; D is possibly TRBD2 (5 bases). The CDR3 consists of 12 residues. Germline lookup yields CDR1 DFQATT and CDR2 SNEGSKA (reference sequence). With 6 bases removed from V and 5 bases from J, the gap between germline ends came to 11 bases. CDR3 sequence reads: CSAEKGENIQYF. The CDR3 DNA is TGCAGTGCAGAAAAGGGAGAAAACATTCAGTACTTC.

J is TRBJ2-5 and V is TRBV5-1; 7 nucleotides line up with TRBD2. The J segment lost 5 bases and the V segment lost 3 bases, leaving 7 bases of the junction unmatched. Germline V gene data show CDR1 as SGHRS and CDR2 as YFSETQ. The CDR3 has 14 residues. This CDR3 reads CASSSGLELETQYF. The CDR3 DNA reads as TGCGCCAGCAGCTCCGGACTAGAATTGGAGACCCAGTACTTC.

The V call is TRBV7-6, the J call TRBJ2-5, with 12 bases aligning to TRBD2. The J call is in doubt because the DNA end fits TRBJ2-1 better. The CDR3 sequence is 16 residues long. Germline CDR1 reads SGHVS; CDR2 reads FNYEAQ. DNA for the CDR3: TGTGCCAGCAGCTTAGATACTAGCGGGGGGAGCAATGAGCAGTTCTTC. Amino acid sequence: CASSLDTSGGSNEQFF.

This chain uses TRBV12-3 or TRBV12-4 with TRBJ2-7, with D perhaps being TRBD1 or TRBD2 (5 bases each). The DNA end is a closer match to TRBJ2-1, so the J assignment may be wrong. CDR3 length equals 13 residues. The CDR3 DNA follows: TGTGCCAGCAGTTTAAGTTGGGGGAATGAGCAGTTCTTC. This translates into CASSLSWGNEQFF.

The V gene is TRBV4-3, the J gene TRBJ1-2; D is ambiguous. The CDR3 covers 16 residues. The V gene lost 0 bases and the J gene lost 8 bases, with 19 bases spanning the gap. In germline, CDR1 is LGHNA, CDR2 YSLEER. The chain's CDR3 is CASSQDPIRLKRGYTF. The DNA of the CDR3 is TGCGCCAGCAGCCAAGATCCCATTAGGCTTAAGCGGGGCTACACCTTC.

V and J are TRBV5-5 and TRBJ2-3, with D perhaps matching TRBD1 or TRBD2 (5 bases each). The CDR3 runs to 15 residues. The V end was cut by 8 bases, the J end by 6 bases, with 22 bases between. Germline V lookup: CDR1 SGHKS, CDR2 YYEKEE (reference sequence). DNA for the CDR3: TGTGCCAGTGAGACCGGGACCACTTTCAGGGATACGCAGTATTTT. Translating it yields CASETGTTFRDTQYF.

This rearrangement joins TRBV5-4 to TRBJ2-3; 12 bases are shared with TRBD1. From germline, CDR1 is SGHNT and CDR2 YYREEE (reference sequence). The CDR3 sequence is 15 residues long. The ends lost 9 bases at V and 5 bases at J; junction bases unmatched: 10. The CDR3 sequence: CAIPFRDRGRDTQYF. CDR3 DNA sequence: TGTGCCATCCCCTTCAGGGACAGGGGGCGAGATACGCAGTATTTT.

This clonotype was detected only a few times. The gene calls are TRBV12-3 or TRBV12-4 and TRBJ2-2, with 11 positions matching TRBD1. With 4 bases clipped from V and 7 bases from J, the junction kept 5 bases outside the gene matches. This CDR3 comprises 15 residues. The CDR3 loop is CASSSGTGGFGELFF. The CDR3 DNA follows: TGTGCCAGCAGTTCCGGGACAGGGGGGTTCGGGGAGCTGTTTTTT.

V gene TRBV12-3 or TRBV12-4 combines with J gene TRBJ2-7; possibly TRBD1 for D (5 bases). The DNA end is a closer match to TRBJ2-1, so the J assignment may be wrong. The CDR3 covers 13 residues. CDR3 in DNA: TGTGCCAGCAGCCCGGACAACTACAATGAGCAGTTCTTC. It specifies CASSPDNYNEQFF.

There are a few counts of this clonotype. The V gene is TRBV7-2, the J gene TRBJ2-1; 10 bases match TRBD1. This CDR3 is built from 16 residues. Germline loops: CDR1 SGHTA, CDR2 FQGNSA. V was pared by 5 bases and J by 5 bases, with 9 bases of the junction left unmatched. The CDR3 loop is CASSTYGTGVNNEQFF. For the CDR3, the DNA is TGTGCCAGCAGCACATACGGGACAGGGGTAAACAATGAGCAGTTCTTC.

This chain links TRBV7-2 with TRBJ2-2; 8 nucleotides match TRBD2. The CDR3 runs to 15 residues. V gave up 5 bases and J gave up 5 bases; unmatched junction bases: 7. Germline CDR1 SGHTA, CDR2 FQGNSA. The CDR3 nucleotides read TGTGCCAGCAGCCCCGGGGGGGGAGGTACCGGGGAGCTGTTTTTT. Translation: CASSPGGGGTGELFF.

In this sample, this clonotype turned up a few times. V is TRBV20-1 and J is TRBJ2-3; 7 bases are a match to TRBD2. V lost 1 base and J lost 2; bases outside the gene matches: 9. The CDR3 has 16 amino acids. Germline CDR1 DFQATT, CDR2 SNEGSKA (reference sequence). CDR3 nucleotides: TGCAGTGCTAGAGGTCACGCGGGAGTTGCCACAGATACGCAGTATTTT. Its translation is CSARGHAGVATDTQYF.

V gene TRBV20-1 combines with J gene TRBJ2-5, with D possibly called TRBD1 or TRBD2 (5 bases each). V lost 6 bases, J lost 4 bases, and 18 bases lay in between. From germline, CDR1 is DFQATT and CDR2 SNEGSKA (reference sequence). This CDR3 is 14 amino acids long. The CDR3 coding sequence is TGCAGTGCCCTTCTCCGGGGCCGGATAGAGACCCAGTACTTC. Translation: CSALLRGRIETQYF.

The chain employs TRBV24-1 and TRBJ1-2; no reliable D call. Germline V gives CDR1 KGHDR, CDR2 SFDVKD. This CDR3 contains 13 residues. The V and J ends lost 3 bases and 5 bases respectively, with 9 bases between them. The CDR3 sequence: CATSDGGVYGYTF. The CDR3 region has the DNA TGTGCCACCAGTGATGGCGGAGTGTATGGCTACACCTTC.